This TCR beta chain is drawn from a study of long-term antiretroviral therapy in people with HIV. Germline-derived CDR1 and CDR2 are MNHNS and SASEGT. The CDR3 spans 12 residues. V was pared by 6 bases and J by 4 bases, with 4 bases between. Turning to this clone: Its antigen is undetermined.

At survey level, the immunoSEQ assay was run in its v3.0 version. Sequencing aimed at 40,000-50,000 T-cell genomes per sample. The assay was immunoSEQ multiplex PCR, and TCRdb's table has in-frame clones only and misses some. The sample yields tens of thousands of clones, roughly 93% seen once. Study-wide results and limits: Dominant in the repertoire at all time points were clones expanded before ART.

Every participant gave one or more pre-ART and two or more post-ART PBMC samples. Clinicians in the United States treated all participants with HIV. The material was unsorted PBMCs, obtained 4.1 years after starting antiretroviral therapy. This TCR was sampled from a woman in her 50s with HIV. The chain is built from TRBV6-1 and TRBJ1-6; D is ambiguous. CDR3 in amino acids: CASRRYNSPLHF. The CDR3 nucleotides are TGTGCCAGCAGGAGATATAATTCACCCCTCCACTTT.